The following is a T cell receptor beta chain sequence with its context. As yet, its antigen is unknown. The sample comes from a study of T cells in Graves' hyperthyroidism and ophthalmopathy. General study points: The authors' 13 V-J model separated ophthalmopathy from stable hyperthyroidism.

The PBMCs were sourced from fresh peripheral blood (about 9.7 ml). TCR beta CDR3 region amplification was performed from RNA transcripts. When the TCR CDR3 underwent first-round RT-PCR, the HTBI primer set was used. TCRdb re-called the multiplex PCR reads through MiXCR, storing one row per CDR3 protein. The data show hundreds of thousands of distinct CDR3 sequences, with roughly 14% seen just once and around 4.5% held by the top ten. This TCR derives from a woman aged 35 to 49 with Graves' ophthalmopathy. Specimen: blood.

The chain's CDR3 is CASSFTGGAVYGYTF. CDR3 bases: TGTGCCAGCAGTTTCACTGGGGGGGCTGTCTATGGCTACACCTTC. The chain links TRBV12-3 or TRBV12-4 to TRBJ1-2; the D gene is possibly TRBD1 (6 bases). This CDR3 has 15 residues. Between the trimmed V and J ends, which lost 3 bases and 4 bases, there was a span of 15 bases.